This paragraph covers one TCR beta chain sequence. Its specificity is not known. The sample originates from a study of shared clonotypes between healthy human individuals. General observations from the study: Generally, naive subsets (rather than memory subsets) showed larger estimated richness.

Division of CD4+ cells produced a CD45RA+ naive subset and a CD45RA-negative memory subset. The assay ran at deep level. TCRdb's table, derived via immunoSEQ multiplex PCR, lists solely in-frame clones and lacks some. The sample comprises some 500,000 clones, 90% to 96% of which are singletons, and around 0.066% rests with the top ten. Material for sequencing was naive CD4+ T cells sorted from blood. The sample's subset: CD45RA+ positively selected. The sequence derives from a woman under 40 in good health.

The CDR3: CASSFTAGSTYEQYF. The CDR3 DNA is TGTGCCAGCAGTTTCACTGCGGGGTCCACCTACGAGCAGTACTTC. The chain is built from TRBV27 and TRBJ2-7; the D gene is possibly TRBD2 (6 bases). CDR1 and CDR2 (germline): MNHEY, SMNVEV (reference sequence). The CDR3 length is 15 residues. V lost 3 bases and J 2 bases, leaving 14 bases between the germline ends.